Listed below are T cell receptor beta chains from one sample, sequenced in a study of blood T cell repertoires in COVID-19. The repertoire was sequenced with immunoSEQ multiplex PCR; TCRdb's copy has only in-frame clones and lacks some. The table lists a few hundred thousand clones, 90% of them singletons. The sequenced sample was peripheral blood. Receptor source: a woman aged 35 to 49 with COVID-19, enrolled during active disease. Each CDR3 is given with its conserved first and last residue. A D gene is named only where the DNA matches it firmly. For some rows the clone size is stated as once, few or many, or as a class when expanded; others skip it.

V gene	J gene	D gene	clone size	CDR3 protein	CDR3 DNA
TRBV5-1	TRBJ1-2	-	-	CASSLDSLNYGYTF	TGCGCCAGCAGCTTGGACAGCTTAAACTATGGCTACACCTTC
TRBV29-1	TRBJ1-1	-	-	CSVKGPGNTEAFF	TGCAGCGTCAAAGGTCCGGGGAACACTGAAGCTTTCTTT
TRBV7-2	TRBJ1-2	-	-	CASSLALALGGYTF	TGTGCCAGCAGCCTAGCCCTAGCCCTCGGAGGCTACACCTTC
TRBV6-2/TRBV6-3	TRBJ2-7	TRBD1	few	CASSHDRDRFSYEQYF	TGTGCCAGCAGTCATGACCGGGACAGGTTCTCCTACGAGCAGTACTTC
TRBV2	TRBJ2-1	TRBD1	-	CASRDRGSYNEQFF	TGTGCCAGCAGGGACAGGGGATCCTACAATGAGCAGTTCTTC
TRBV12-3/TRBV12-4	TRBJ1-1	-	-	CASSFFRGTEAFF	TGTGCCAGCAGTTTTTTCAGGGGCACTGAAGCTTTCTTT
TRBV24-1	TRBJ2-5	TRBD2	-	CATSGAKRGVEETQYF	TGTGCCACCAGTGGGGCCAAGCGGGGGGTCGAAGAGACCCAGTACTTC
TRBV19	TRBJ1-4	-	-	CASRGHGREKLFF	TGTGCCAGTAGAGGACACGGGAGGGAAAAACTGTTTTTT
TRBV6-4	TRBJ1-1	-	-	CASSLRPGDTEAFF	TGTGCCAGCAGTCTTCGTCCCGGAGACACTGAAGCTTTCTTT
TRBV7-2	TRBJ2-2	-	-	CASSLLGDTGELFF	TGTGCCAGCAGCTTACTAGGGGACACCGGGGAGCTGTTTTTT
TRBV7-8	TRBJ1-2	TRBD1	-	CASSSYGTGFHYGYTF	TGTGCCAGCAGCTCCTACGGGACAGGGTTTCACTATGGCTACACCTTC
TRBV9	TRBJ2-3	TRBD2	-	CASSIQAGGLADTQYF	TGTGCCAGCAGCATCCAAGCGGGGGGCCTCGCAGATACGCAGTATTTT
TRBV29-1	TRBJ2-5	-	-	CSCRRGALETQYF	TGCAGCTGCAGACGTGGGGCCTTAGAGACCCAGTACTTC
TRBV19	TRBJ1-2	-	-	CASSMRRAGPRVGYGYTF	TGTGCCAGTAGTATGCGGCGGGCGGGACCGAGGGTTGGATATGGCTACACCTTC
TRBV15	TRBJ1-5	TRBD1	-	CATSSSGQDPWAPHF	TGTGCCACCAGCAGCTCCGGACAGGACCCCTGGGCCCCCCATTTT
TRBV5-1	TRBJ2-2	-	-	CASSLAQGTGELFF	TGCGCCAGCAGCTTGGCTCAGGGGACCGGGGAGCTGTTTTTT
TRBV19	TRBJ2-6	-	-	CASIRGSGANVLTF	TGTGCCAGTATCAGGGGTTCTGGGGCCAACGTCCTGACTTTC
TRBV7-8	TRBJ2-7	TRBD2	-	CASSRAGGSSYEQYF	TGTGCCAGCAGTCGGGCGGGGGGCAGCTCCTACGAGCAGTACTTC
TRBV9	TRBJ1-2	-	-	CASSVGPLTSYGYTF	TGTGCCAGCAGCGTAGGGCCTCTCACCTCCTATGGCTACACCTTC
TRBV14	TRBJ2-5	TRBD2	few	CASSHRLAETQYF	TGTGCCAGCAGCCACAGACTAGCCGAGACCCAGTACTTC
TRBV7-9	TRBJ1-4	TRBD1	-	CASSLDRGRGDEKLFF	TGTGCCAGCAGCTTAGACAGGGGCAGGGGGGACGAAAAACTGTTTTTT
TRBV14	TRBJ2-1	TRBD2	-	CASSKASGIWDEQFF	TGTGCCAGCAGCAAAGCTAGCGGGATTTGGGATGAGCAGTTCTTC
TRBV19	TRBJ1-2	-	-	CASIPSHAVGYTF	TGTGCCAGTATCCCCTCGCACGCAGTTGGCTACACCTTC
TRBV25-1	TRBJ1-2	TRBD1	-	CASSEPGDRNYGYTF	TGTGCCAGCAGTGAACCTGGGGACAGGAACTATGGCTACACCTTC
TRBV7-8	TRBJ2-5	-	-	CASSPRETQYF	TGTGCCAGCAGCCCCAGGGAGACCCAGTACTTC
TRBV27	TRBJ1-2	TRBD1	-	CASSFVQGALGYTF	TGTGCCAGCAGTTTTGTACAGGGGGCGCTTGGCTACACCTTC
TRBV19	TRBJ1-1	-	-	CASSLRDIEAFF	TGTGCCAGTAGTTTACGGGACATAGAAGCTTTCTTT
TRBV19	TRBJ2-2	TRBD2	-	CASSLGTSGANTGELFF	TGTGCCAGTAGTCTGGGGACTAGCGGGGCCAACACCGGGGAGCTGTTTTTT
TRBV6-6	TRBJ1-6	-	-	CASSYSGREGSPLHF	TGTGCCAGCAGTTACTCGGGCAGGGAGGGTTCACCCCTCCACTTT
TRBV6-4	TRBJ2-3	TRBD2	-	CASSAHSGGTDTQYF	TGTGCCAGCAGTGCCCATAGCGGGGGCACAGATACGCAGTATTTT
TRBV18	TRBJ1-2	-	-	CASSPNRGHGNPYGYTF	TGTGCCAGCTCACCTAATAGGGGACACGGTAATCCTTATGGCTACACCTTC
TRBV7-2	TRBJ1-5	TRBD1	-	CASSLEAGGPNQPQHF	TGTGCCAGCAGCTTAGAGGCAGGGGGCCCTAATCAGCCCCAGCATTTT
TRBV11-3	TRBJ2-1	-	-	CASSLENGPYNEQFF	TGTGCCAGCAGCTTAGAAAATGGGCCCTACAATGAGCAGTTCTTC
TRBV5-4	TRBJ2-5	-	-	CASSLAGPETQYF	TGTGCCAGCAGCTTGGCCGGTCCGGAGACCCAGTACTTC
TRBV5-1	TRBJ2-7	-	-	CASSLEGGREQYF	TGCGCCAGCAGCTTGGAGGGGGGGCGCGAGCAGTACTTC
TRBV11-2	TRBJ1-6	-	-	CASRLHLRGQDNSPLHF	TGTGCCAGCAGACTCCACCTCAGGGGTCAAGACAATTCACCCCTCCACTTT
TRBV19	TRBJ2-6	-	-	CATSSLSSGANVLTF	TGTGCCACCTCCTCTCTTAGCTCTGGGGCCAACGTCCTGACTTTC
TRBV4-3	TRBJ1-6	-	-	CASSQDGQPNNSPLHF	TGCGCCAGCAGCCAAGATGGACAGCCAAATAATTCACCCCTCCACTTT
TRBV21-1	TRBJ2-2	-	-	CASSEPKRGHRTNTGELFF	TGTGCCAGCAGCGAGCCGAAAAGGGGACACCGGACGAACACCGGGGAGCTGTTTTTT
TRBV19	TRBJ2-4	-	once	CASSRGDGLLIIQYF	TGTGCCAGTAGTAGGGGGGACGGCCTTCTAATCATTCAGTACTTC
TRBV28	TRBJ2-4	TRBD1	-	CASSLSGTGVQVQYF	TGTGCCAGCAGTTTATCCGGGACAGGGGTCCAGGTTCAGTACTTC
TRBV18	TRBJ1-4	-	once	CASSPNTQTNEKLFF	TGTGCCAGCTCACCAAACACACAAACTAATGAAAAACTGTTTTTT